This passage covers 24 T cell receptor beta chains from one sample sequenced in a study of OX40 agonist ivuxolimab in advanced cancers. The assay was immunoSEQ multiplex PCR, and TCRdb's table has in-frame clones only and misses some. The data contain roughly 56,000 clones, 85% to 90% of them seen just once; the ten biggest clones take up 0.77%. Sample: CD4+ or CD8+ T cells sorted from blood, taken in a trial of the OX40 agonist ivuxolimab. The receptors derive from an adult with an advanced solid tumor such as melanoma, head and neck, liver or kidney cancer.

The chain couples TRBV7-9 to TRBJ2-3, with 11 bases that match TRBD2. V was pared by 9 bases and J by 0 bases, with 2 bases of the junction left unmatched. This CDR3 is 14 amino acids long. The V gene's germline CDR1 is SEHNR and CDR2 FQNEAQ (reference sequence). The CDR3 is CASLAGGSTDTQYF. CDR3 nucleotides: TGTGCCAGTCTAGCGGGAGGAAGCACAGATACGCAGTATTTT.

This sequence joins TRBV5-6 and TRBJ1-5; D is undetermined. V lost 1 base and J lost 1, with 9 bases in between. CDR1 is SGHDT and CDR2 is YYEEEE in the germline V gene. This CDR3 is 15 amino acids long. CDR3 region: CASSLSAASNQPQHF. In DNA form, the CDR3 reads TGTGCCAGCAGCTTGTCCGCAGCCAGCAATCAGCCCCAGCATTTT.

V gene TRBV5-1 combines with J gene TRBJ2-7; either TRBD1 or TRBD2 may fit D (5 bases each). The germline V and J ends were trimmed by 0 bases and 3 bases, with 10 bases remaining between them. The CDR3 contains 14 residues. Germline V gene sequence: CDR1 SGHRS, CDR2 YFSETQ. DNA for the CDR3: TGCGCCAGCAGCTTGGCCGGGGCCATCTACGAGCAGTACTTC. This codes for CASSLAGAIYEQYF.

The chain carries TRBV11-2 and TRBJ2-5, with D possibly matching TRBD2 (6 bases). The V gene lost 3 bases and the J gene lost 2 bases, with 13 bases spanning the gap. The CDR3 sequence is 15 residues long. Per the germline V gene, CDR1 is SGHAT and CDR2 is FQNNGV. The CDR3 DNA reads as TGTGCCAGCAGCTTTACGGGAGTTGGGCAAGAGACCCAGTACTTC. Encoded protein: CASSFTGVGQETQYF.

The chain employs TRBV2 and TRBJ1-1, with 9 positions matching TRBD1. V lost 1 base, J lost 5 bases, and 8 bases stayed unmatched. Germline V gene data show CDR1 as SNHLY and CDR2 as FYNNEI. The CDR3 contains 16 residues. Here the CDR3 reads CASSEDLTGGQTEAFF. DNA of the CDR3: TGTGCCAGCAGTGAAGACCTCACAGGGGGCCAAACTGAAGCTTTCTTT.

The rearrangement joins TRBV6-5 to TRBJ1-2; the D gene is possibly TRBD1 (5 bases). CDR3 length: 13 residues. Germline loops: CDR1 MNHEY, CDR2 SVGAGI. V shed 6 bases and J shed 5 bases, with 13 bases lying between them. CDR3 bases: TGTGCCAGCAGCCGACAGATTTTATATGGCTACACCTTC. It yields the protein CASSRQILYGYTF.

The chain carries TRBV7-2 and TRBJ2-7; D unresolved. CDR1 is SGHTA and CDR2 is FQGNSA in the germline V gene. The CDR3 has 13 residues. V was shortened by 3 bases and J by 7 bases, with 13 bases between the two germline ends. CDR3 sequence: CASSFQDPREQYF. The CDR3 nucleotides are TGTGCCAGCAGCTTTCAGGATCCTCGGGAGCAGTACTTC.

J is TRBJ2-7 and V is TRBV7-2, with D possibly being TRBD2 (7 bases). The CDR3 is 15 residues long. Trimming removed 4 bases from V and 5 bases from J, with 18 bases in between. Per germline, CDR1 SGHTA and CDR2 FQGNSA. CDR3 nucleotide sequence: TGTGCCAGCAGCTCACCGCAAGGGGGGGGTCACGAGCAGTACTTC. This gives the protein CASSSPQGGGHEQYF.

The V gene is TRBV29-1, the J gene TRBJ1-2; the D gene is possibly TRBD1 (5 bases). V was clipped by 7 bases and J by 5 bases, with 14 bases between them. This CDR3 is built from 12 residues. Germline lookup yields CDR1 SQVTM and CDR2 ANQGSEA. CDR3: CSAQEGRYGYTF. The CDR3 DNA sequence: TGCAGCGCCCAGGAGGGGAGGTATGGCTACACCTTC. Filled out from reference TRBV29-1 and TRBJ1-2, the complete variable domain reads SAVISQKPSRDICQRGTSLTIQCQVDSQVTMMFWYRQQPGQSLTLIATANQGSEATYESGFVIDKFPISRPNLTFSTLTVSNMSPEDSSIYLCSAQEGRYGYTFGSGTRLTVV.

V usage is TRBV4-2 and J usage is TRBJ2-1; D gene unclear. CDR3 length equals 14 residues. Germline CDR1 is LGHNA and CDR2 is YNFKEQ. V dropped 0 bases and J dropped 4 bases, with 7 bases sitting between them. The CDR3, as DNA: TGTGCCAGCAGCCAAGATGTCGAGTACAATGAGCAGTTCTTC. It is translated as CASSQDVEYNEQFF.

The chain is built from TRBV11-2 and TRBJ1-3; the D is unclear. Germline CDR1 and CDR2: SGHAT and FQNNGV. V was shortened by 1 base and J by 0 bases, with 4 bases between the two germline ends. This CDR3 has 14 amino acids. The CDR3 DNA reads TGTGCCAGCAGCTTAGCCCGCTCTGGAAACACCATATATTTT. Translation: CASSLARSGNTIYF.

The chain couples TRBV4-1 to TRBJ1-2; D is possibly TRBD1 (5 bases). V was shortened by 1 base and J by 7 bases, with 13 bases between the two germline ends. The germline V gene has CDR1 MGHRA and CDR2 YSYEKL. The CDR3 consists of 14 residues. The DNA for the CDR3 is TGCGCCAGCAGCCAAGTGAGGGGCTTTGGTGGCTACACCTTC. It translates to CASSQVRGFGGYTF.

The rearrangement joins TRBV5-8 to TRBJ1-1, with 7 positions matching TRBD1. CDR3 length: 15 amino acids. CDR1 and CDR2 from the germline V gene are SGHTS and YDEGEE. V shed 4 bases, J shed 1 base, and the junction held 7 bases outside the gene matches. Here the CDR3 reads CASSQYRGTNTEAFF. CDR3 DNA sequence: TGTGCCAGCAGCCAATACAGGGGTACGAACACTGAAGCTTTCTTT.

The chain is built from TRBV14 and TRBJ2-7, with TRBD1 matching over 10 bases. Germline values: CDR1 SGHDN, CDR2 FVKESK. The V and J ends lost 0 bases and 6 bases, in that order; junction bases with no gene match: 14. The CDR3 is made up of 18 amino acids. Written as DNA, the CDR3 is TGTGCCAGCAGCCAAGAATCCTGGGGACAGGGGCCGAAAGGCGAGCAGTACTTC. Its protein product is CASSQESWGQGPKGEQYF.

This chain connects TRBV7-6 to TRBJ2-5; 13 nucleotides match TRBD2. Germline values: CDR1 SGHVS, CDR2 FNYEAQ. This CDR3 region has 16 residues. Trimming cost V 5 bases and J 5 bases; bases outside gene matches: 8. CDR3 coding DNA: TGTGCCAGCAGCCAGGGACTAGCGGGATTAAAGGAGACCCAGTACTTC. Its protein is CASSQGLAGLKETQYF.

V is TRBV5-1 and J is TRBJ1-1; the D is unclear. The germline gives CDR1 SGHRS, CDR2 YFSETQ. V was trimmed by 1 base and J by 4 bases, leaving 8 bases between them. This CDR3 comprises 13 residues. The CDR3 DNA follows: TGCGCCAGCAGCTTGTCCTGGGTCACTGAAGCTTTCTTT. This translates into CASSLSWVTEAFF.

The J gene is TRBJ1-2, the V gene TRBV27, with 9 bases lining up with TRBD1. Germline-derived CDR1 and CDR2 are MNHEY and SMNVEV (reference sequence). The V segment lost 2 bases and the J segment 7 bases; nucleotides outside the gene matches: 8. The CDR3 covers 15 residues. The CDR3 DNA reads as TGTGCCAGCAGTTTAGCCGCGACAGGGGGAGGTGGCTACACCTTC. Translation gives CASSLAATGGGGYTF.

This clone was counted once. The chain joins TRBV4-2 to TRBJ2-5; D unresolved. Trimming pared 1 base from V and 2 bases from J, leaving 11 bases between. The CDR3 contains 15 residues. Germline loops: CDR1 LGHNA, CDR2 YNFKEQ. In nucleotides, the CDR3 is TGTGCCAGCAGCCAAGCGGCTTGGCAGCAAGAGACCCAGTACTTC. This encodes CASSQAAWQQETQYF.

The V and J genes are TRBV12-5 and TRBJ1-2, with D possibly being TRBD1 (6 bases). There are 13 residues in the CDR3. The germline V and J ends were trimmed by 5 bases and 2 bases, with 9 bases remaining between them. Germline values: CDR1 LGHNT, CDR2 FRNRAP. The CDR3 is CASGLQGNYGYTF. For the CDR3, the DNA is TGTGCTAGTGGTCTACAGGGAAACTATGGCTACACCTTC.

V usage is TRBV29-1 and J usage is TRBJ2-1, with D tentatively TRBD1 or TRBD2 (5 bases each). V was trimmed by 6 bases and J by 1 base, leaving 16 bases between them. The CDR3 is 15 residues long. The germline V gene has CDR1 SQVTM and CDR2 ANQGSEA. The DNA for the CDR3 is TGCAGCGTGGTCCTCGGGGCGAGATCCTACAATGAGCAGTTCTTC. This gives the protein CSVVLGARSYNEQFF.

V is TRBV6-5 and J is TRBJ1-5, with 9 bases lining up with TRBD1. CDR1 MNHEY and CDR2 SVGAGI come from the germline V gene. CDR3 size: 14 residues. V was pared by 6 bases and J by 7 bases, with 7 bases of the junction left unmatched. CDR3 region: CASRARTGEQPQHF. In DNA, the CDR3 is TGTGCCAGCAGGGCCCGGACAGGGGAACAGCCCCAGCATTTT.

This sequence joins TRBV6-5 and TRBJ1-6, with a possible D match to TRBD1 (6 bases). Germline V gene data show CDR1 as MNHEY and CDR2 as SVGAGI. The CDR3 is made up of 16 amino acids. V was trimmed by 2 bases and J by 7 bases, leaving 15 bases between them. As DNA, the CDR3 is TGTGCCAGCAGTTACAGTCCTACAGGGTCAAATTCACCCCTCCACTTT. Its translation is CASSYSPTGSNSPLHF.

This clone was picked up one time. The chain uses TRBV11-2 and TRBJ1-2; the D gene is possibly TRBD1 (6 bases). This CDR3 has 17 amino acids. Trimming shortened V by 4 bases and J by 2 bases, and 20 bases separated the two germline ends. Germline CDR1 is SGHAT and CDR2 is FQNNGV. This CDR3 reads CASSSDRPPARNYGYTF. The CDR3 bases are TGTGCCAGCAGCTCCGACAGGCCCCCAGCCAGGAACTATGGCTACACCTTC.

The gene calls are TRBV6-5 and TRBJ2-7; no clear D gene. The CDR3 totals 14 residues. Germline V gene sequence: CDR1 MNHEY, CDR2 SVGAGI. V was clipped by 7 bases and J by 3 bases, with 16 bases between them. CDR3 residues: CASKKGPSSYEQYF. The CDR3 bases are TGTGCCAGCAAGAAAGGTCCATCGAGCTACGAGCAGTACTTC.